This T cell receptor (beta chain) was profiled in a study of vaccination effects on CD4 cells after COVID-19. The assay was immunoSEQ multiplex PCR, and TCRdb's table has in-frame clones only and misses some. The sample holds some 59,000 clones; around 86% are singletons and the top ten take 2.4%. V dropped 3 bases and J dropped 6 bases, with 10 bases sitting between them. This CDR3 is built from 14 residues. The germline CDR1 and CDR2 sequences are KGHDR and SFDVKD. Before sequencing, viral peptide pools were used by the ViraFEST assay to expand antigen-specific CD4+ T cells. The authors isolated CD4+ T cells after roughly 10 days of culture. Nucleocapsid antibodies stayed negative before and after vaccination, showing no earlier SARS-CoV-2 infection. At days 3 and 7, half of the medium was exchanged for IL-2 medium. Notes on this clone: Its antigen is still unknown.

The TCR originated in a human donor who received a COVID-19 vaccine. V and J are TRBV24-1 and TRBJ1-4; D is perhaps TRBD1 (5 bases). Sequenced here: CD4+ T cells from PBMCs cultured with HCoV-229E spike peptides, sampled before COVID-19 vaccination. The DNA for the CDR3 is TGTGCCACCAGTGATCCCAGGGATCATGAAAAACTGTTTTTT. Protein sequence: CATSDPRDHEKLFF.